These 20 T cell receptor beta chains were sequenced from one sample in a study of human T cells and chemical hapten exposure (dated by TCRdb to the early 2020s). The library relied on RACE. This sample was sequenced with a NextSeq 500. TCRdb reworked the public reads: Q25 trimming with fastp, MiXCR clone assembly, productive beta chains retained. CDR3 protein duplicates are merged, each entry listing the most common genes and DNA. In all, the sample holds about 64,000 distinct CDR3 sequences, and approximately 10% of those were seen once. Together, the top ten hold roughly 2.3% of the sample. Sample time point, as interpreted from the label and publication: patch test 3, about 24 weeks after DPC sensitization. The sample's treatment or condition label is to be understood as: therapeutic diphenylcyclopropenone sensitization with weekly scalp DPC. The specimen was whole blood, collected in connection with sensitization to the hapten diphenylcyclopropenone (DPC). These receptors were taken from a woman aged 25 to 45 with alopecia areata. Some clones in this sample may be carry-over from other donors' samples.

CDR3 DNA sequence: TGCGCCAGCAGTGAGTTACAGGGGGCTGGGGCCAACGTCCTGACTTTC. Residues: CASSELQGAGANVLTF. The V and J genes are TRBV10-2 and TRBJ2-6; 8 bases are shared with TRBD1. This CDR3 is built from 16 residues. Germline V gene lookup returns CDR1 WSHSY and CDR2 SAAADI. The V and J ends lost 1 base and 2 bases, in that order; junction bases with no gene match: 1.

The J gene is TRBJ1-5, the V gene TRBV27, with D uncertain. The germline CDR1 and CDR2 sequences are MNHEY and SMNVEV (reference sequence). The ends were cut back, 2 bases at V and 7 bases at J, with 15 bases in the middle. This CDR3 is built from 15 residues. This chain's CDR3 is CASSLSWSGGQPQHF. CDR3 sequence (DNA): TGTGCCAGCAGTTTAAGTTGGTCAGGCGGGCAGCCCCAGCATTTT.

The chain is built from TRBV28 and TRBJ1-5; no firm D call. The CDR3 is 14 residues long. With 2 bases removed from V and 5 bases from J, the gap between germline ends came to 10 bases. From germline, CDR1 is MDHEN and CDR2 SYDVKM. The CDR3 reads CASSLSQRDQPQHF. In nucleotides, the CDR3 is TGTGCCAGCAGTTTAAGTCAGAGAGATCAGCCCCAGCATTTT. Complete variable domain (other parts from reference TRBV28 and TRBJ1-5): DVKVTQSSRYLVKRTGEKVFLECVQDMDHENMFWYRQDPGLGLRLIYFSYDVKMKEKGDIPEGYSVSREKKERFSLILESASTNQTSMYLCASSLSQRDQPQHFGDGTRLSIL.

This clonotype was counted ten times or more. The J gene is TRBJ1-6, the V gene TRBV4-3, with a possible D match to TRBD1 (5 bases). The germline gives CDR1 LGHNA, CDR2 YSLEER. The CDR3 has 18 amino acids. The ends were cut back, 0 bases at V and 2 bases at J, with 14 bases in the middle. CDR3 DNA: TGCGCCAGCAGCCAAGATATGTCGCAGGGCGCCTATAATTCACCCCTCCACTTT. It is translated as CASSQDMSQGAYNSPLHF.

This clonotype has at least ten counts. The chain carries TRBV27 and TRBJ1-6; D remains unclear. Trimming removed 6 bases from V and 10 bases from J, with 16 bases in between. Germline V gene sequence: CDR1 MNHEY, CDR2 SMNVEV (reference sequence). CDR3 length: 14 residues. CDR3 protein: CASRDQARGSPLHF. For the CDR3, the DNA is TGTGCCAGCAGGGATCAGGCGCGAGGCTCACCCCTCCACTTT.

In this sample, this clonotype turned up a few times. The rearrangement links TRBV4-2 to TRBJ2-2, with D uncertain. Germline V gene data show CDR1 as LGHNA and CDR2 as YNFKEQ. Trimming removed 0 bases from V and 0 bases from J, with 8 bases in between. This CDR3 has 16 residues. CDR3 sequence reads: CASSQEQIPNTGELFF. The CDR3 DNA reads as TGTGCCAGCAGCCAAGAGCAGATTCCGAACACCGGGGAGCTGTTTTTT.

The CDR3 spells CASRRTGADTQYF. As DNA, the CDR3 is TGTGCCAGCAGGCGCACTGGCGCAGATACGCAGTATTTT. The chain recombines TRBV11-2 with TRBJ2-3; D unclear. Germline CDR1 and CDR2: SGHAT and FQNNGV. The CDR3 runs 13 residues. Trimming took off 6 bases at V and 4 bases at J, with 11 bases between the two ends.

This clonotype was seen ten or more times. The V gene is TRBV6-1, the J gene TRBJ1-2, with D maybe TRBD1 (5 bases). The V end was cut by 3 bases, the J end by 4 bases, with 15 bases between. CDR1 and CDR2 (germline): MNHNS, SASEGT. This CDR3 has 15 amino acids. The CDR3 nucleotides are TGTGCCAGCAGTGAGGGGACCTCTCGGGTCTATGGCTACACCTTC. Translated, it gives CASSEGTSRVYGYTF.

This chain links TRBV6-1 with TRBJ2-7, with a possible D match to TRBD1 (5 bases). Germline CDR1 reads MNHNS; CDR2 reads SASEGT. CDR3 length: 14 residues. The V gene lost 7 bases and the J gene lost 5 bases, with 18 bases spanning the gap. The CDR3 region has the DNA TGTGCCAGCACTTCGGAGCATCCAGGGAACGAGCAGTACTTC. This encodes CASTSEHPGNEQYF.

On this clonotype: The conserved closing phenylalanine or tryptophan is absent in this CDR3, likely reflecting a read error. No DNA is shown, since the ends of the CDR3 on it are uncertain; the CDR3 is the one TCRdb lists. V usage is TRBV4-3 and J usage is TRBJ2-4; TRBD1, the table's D call, lacks a check against the DNA. The CDR3 totals 8 residues, both ends included. The germline V gene encodes CDR1 LGHNA and CDR2 YSLEER. The CDR3 reads CASSPRTD.

This clonotype occurred many times. The rearrangement joins TRBV12-3 or TRBV12-4 to TRBJ2-7, with 8 bases matching TRBD2. The CDR3 extends over 17 amino acids. Germline trimming cut 5 bases from V and 3 bases from J; bases unmatched to any gene: 15. CDR3 sequence: CASSQPPSGGLLYEQYF. In DNA, the CDR3 is TGTGCCAGCAGTCAACCACCCAGCGGGGGACTCCTCTACGAGCAGTACTTC.

The sample holds a few counts of this clonotype. The rearrangement links TRBV29-1 to TRBJ2-1, with 8 bases that match TRBD2. CDR3 size: 13 residues. Germline values: CDR1 SQVTM, CDR2 ANQGSEA. V trimming: 7 bases; J trimming: 7 bases; junction bases outside the gene matches: 9. CDR3 DNA sequence: TGCAGCGGGGGTCGGGAGGGATTAAATGAGCAGTTCTTC. Encoded protein: CSGGREGLNEQFF.

In this sample, this clonotype turned up many times. The chain recombines TRBV28 with TRBJ1-2; no definite D call. The CDR3 length is 15 residues. CDR1 is MDHEN, CDR2 SYDVKM, per germline. V was trimmed by 2 bases and J by 4 bases, leaving 14 bases between them. Written as DNA, the CDR3 is TGTGCCAGCAGTTTAGGTGGAGAGGGTATCTATGGCTACACCTTC. Amino acid sequence: CASSLGGEGIYGYTF.

The chain employs TRBV19 and TRBJ2-7, with 10 bases fitting TRBD1. There are 14 residues in the CDR3. Germline V gives CDR1 LNHDA, CDR2 SQIVND (reference sequence). The V segment lost 4 bases and the J segment 5 bases; nucleotides outside the gene matches: 5. The CDR3 here is CASSTRDRGHEQYF. CDR3 coding DNA: TGTGCCAGTAGTACCCGGGACAGGGGTCACGAGCAGTACTTC.

V is TRBV6-2 or TRBV6-3 and J is TRBJ1-5; perhaps TRBD1 as D (6 bases). Germline assignment: CDR1 MNHEY and CDR2 SVGEGT. The CDR3 runs to 15 residues. V was pared by 4 bases and J by 4 bases, with 14 bases between. CDR3 protein: CASSSGGGWNQPQHF. CDR3 sequence (DNA): TGTGCCAGCAGTTCCGGGGGCGGTTGGAATCAGCCCCAGCATTTT.

This clonotype has only a few counts. V usage is TRBV29-1 and J usage is TRBJ1-1; 11 bases line up with TRBD1. The V gene's germline CDR1 is SQVTM and CDR2 ANQGSEA. V lost 7 bases, J lost 4 bases, and 5 bases stayed unmatched. This CDR3 region has 13 residues. Here the CDR3 reads CSADGTGGTEAFF. CDR3 DNA sequence: TGCAGCGCCGACGGGACAGGGGGCACTGAAGCTTTCTTT.

This clonotype was seen a few times. The chain is built from TRBV18 and TRBJ1-4; D not resolved. The germline V and J ends were trimmed by 3 bases and 3 bases, with 17 bases remaining between them. The CDR3 extends over 17 amino acids. CDR1 and CDR2 (germline): KGHSH, LQKENI. The CDR3 is CASSPTRNSAANEKLFF. CDR3 nucleotide sequence: TGTGCCAGCTCACCGACAAGAAACTCAGCAGCTAATGAAAAACTGTTTTTT.

J is TRBJ2-1 and V is TRBV5-1, with 9 positions matching TRBD2. V was pared by 10 bases and J by 5 bases, with 10 bases of the junction left unmatched. This CDR3 has 14 amino acids. Germline V gene data show CDR1 as SGHRS and CDR2 as YFSETQ. DNA of the CDR3: TGCGCCTCCGCCGGGACTAGCAAGCACAATGAGCAGTTCTTC. Protein product: CASAGTSKHNEQFF. Full variable domain (rest looked up from reference TRBV5-1 and TRBJ2-1): KAGVTQTPRYLIKTRGQQVTLSCSPISGHRSVSWYQQTPGQGLQFLFEYFSETQRNKGNFPGRFSGRQFSNSRSEMNVSTLELGDSALYLCASAGTSKHNEQFFGPGTRLTVL.

This chain uses TRBV6-5 with TRBJ1-2; weak D call: TRBD1 (5 bases). The CDR3 contains 15 residues. Germline V CDR1 and CDR2: MNHEY, SVGAGI. Trimming removed 3 bases at V and 2 bases at J, with 13 bases between. CDR3 DNA sequence: TGTGCCAGCAGTTATTTGGGGCGGAAAAACTATGGCTACACCTTC. Translation gives CASSYLGRKNYGYTF.

This clonotype showed up many times. The chain is built from TRBV12-3 or TRBV12-4 and TRBJ1-1; D is perhaps TRBD1 (6 bases). The V end lost 5 bases, the J end lost 5 bases, and 18 bases lay between the germline ends. The CDR3 consists of 15 residues. CDR3 residues: CASSPLEDSLTEAFF. The CDR3 coding sequence is TGTGCCAGCAGTCCCCTTGAGGACAGTTTGACTGAAGCTTTCTTT.